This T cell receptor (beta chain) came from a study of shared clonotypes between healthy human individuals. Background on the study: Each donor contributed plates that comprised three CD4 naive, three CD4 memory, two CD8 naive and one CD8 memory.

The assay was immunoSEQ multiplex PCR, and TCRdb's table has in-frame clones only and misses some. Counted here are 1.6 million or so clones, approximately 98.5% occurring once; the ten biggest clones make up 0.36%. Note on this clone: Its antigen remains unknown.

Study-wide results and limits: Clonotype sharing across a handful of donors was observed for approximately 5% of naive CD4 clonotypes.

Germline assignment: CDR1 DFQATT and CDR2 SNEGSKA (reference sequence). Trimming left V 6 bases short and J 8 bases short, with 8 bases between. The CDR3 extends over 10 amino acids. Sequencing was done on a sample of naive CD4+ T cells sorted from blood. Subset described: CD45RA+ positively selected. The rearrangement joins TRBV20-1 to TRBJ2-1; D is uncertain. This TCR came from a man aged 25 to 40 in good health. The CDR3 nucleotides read TGCAGTGCGAGTTACGATGAGCAGTTCTTC. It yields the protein CSASYDEQFF.